Listed below are T cell receptor beta chains from one sample, sequenced in a study of control samples from healthy donors and cancer patients. TCRdb keeps only in-frame clones here, not all; method: immunoSEQ multiplex PCR. This table holds roughly 86,000 clones, 90% found once. The sequencing sample was made of blood. The receptors shown here come from a woman aged 18-35 years in good health. Both conserved end residues are part of each CDR3. Fields, in order: clone size, D gene, J gene, V gene, CDR3 DNA, CDR3 protein. D genes are given only for firm matches. Size tells how often a clone was seen (once, few, many) or the class of an expanded clone, and some rows leave it out.

>-|-|TRBJ1-5|TRBV5-1
TGCGCCAGCAGCTTGGCCGGGTATAGCAATCAGCCCCAGCATTTT
CASSLAGYSNQPQHF
>-|-|TRBJ2-7|TRBV5-1
TGCGCCAGCACATCACCGGGACATCCGGCGCGGGCCTCCTACGAGCAGTACTTC
CASTSPGHPARASYEQYF
>-|TRBD2|TRBJ2-3|TRBV7-8
TGTGCCAGCAGCTCAGGGACTAGTGGGGGTACGCAGTATTTT
CASSSGTSGGTQYF
>-|TRBD2|TRBJ2-3|TRBV10-1
TGCGCCAGCAGTCTCGGGACTAGCATAGATACGCAGTATTTT
CASSLGTSIDTQYF
>-|-|TRBJ1-1|TRBV29-1
TGCAGCACCCTGGAGGGGGGAGTCACTGAAGCTTTCTTT
CSTLEGGVTEAFF
>once|-|TRBJ1-1|TRBV5-4
TGTGCCAGCAGCTTGGGGCAGGGGAACGGGAACACTGAAGCTTTCTTT
CASSLGQGNGNTEAFF
>-|TRBD2|TRBJ2-1|TRBV5-4
TGTGCCAGCAGCTTGTACGTGATAGCGGGGAACAATGAGCAGTTCTTC
CASSLYVIAGNNEQFF
>-|-|TRBJ1-2|TRBV6-1
TGTGCCAGCAGTGAAGATGGGGACCCGGGGGGCTACACCTTC
CASSEDGDPGGYTF
>-|-|TRBJ1-1|TRBV13
TGTGCCAGCAGCCGCACGGGAAAGAACACTGAAGCTTTCTTT
CASSRTGKNTEAFF
>-|-|TRBJ1-2|TRBV7-9
TGTGCCAGCAGCTTAGATGTGGGGACGGCCTATGGCTACACCTTC
CASSLDVGTAYGYTF
>once|TRBD1|TRBJ2-5|TRBV28
TGTGCCAGCAGCCGTACCGGGACAGGGACCGAAGAGACCCAGTACTTC
CASSRTGTGTEETQYF
>-|-|TRBJ1-6|TRBV27
TGTGCCAGCAGTAACAGTTTTCCTAATAATTCACCCCTCCACTTT
CASSNSFPNNSPLHF
>-|-|TRBJ2-7|TRBV25-1
TGTGCCAGCAGTGAACCGGGTAATGGCTACGAGCAGTACTTC
CASSEPGNGYEQYF
>once|-|TRBJ1-2|TRBV5-4
TGTGCCAGCAGCTTGGGGAGTGGCTACACCTTC
CASSLGSGYTF
>-|-|TRBJ2-1|TRBV9
TGTGCCAGCAGCGAGTCCGGGACAAACAATGAGCAGTTCTTC
CASSESGTNNEQFF
>-|TRBD2|TRBJ2-2|TRBV6-4
TGTGCCAGCAGTGACTCGCGGGGGTCCGGGGAGCTGTTTTTT
CASSDSRGSGELFF
>-|-|TRBJ1-1|TRBV6-5
TGTGCTACTCGGATGACGGGGGTAGGCACTGAAGCTTTCTTT
CATRMTGVGTEAFF
>-|-|TRBJ1-2|TRBV24-1
TGTGCCACCAGTGACCCAGGAACGAACTATGGCTACACCTTC
CATSDPGTNYGYTF
>-|TRBD1|TRBJ1-6|TRBV7-6
TGTGCCAGCAGCTTAGCTGTCGAGACAGGGTATTCACCCCTCCACTTT
CASSLAVETGYSPLHF
>few|TRBD1|TRBJ1-2|TRBV19
TGTGCCAGTACAGAATTCCCCCGGGACAGTACTAACTATGGCTACACCTTC
CASTEFPRDSTNYGYTF
>-|TRBD2|TRBJ2-3|TRBV9
TGTGCCAGCAGCGTATTAACTAGCGGAGGTCGTGATACGCAGTATTTT
CASSVLTSGGRDTQYF
>-|-|TRBJ1-3|TRBV18
TGTGCCAGCTCACCTGCGGGGGGCTTTGGAAACACCATATATTTT
CASSPAGGFGNTIYF
>-|-|TRBJ2-5|TRBV21-1
TGTGCCAGCAGCAAGGGACAGGCTCCCGCCGGGACCCAGTACTTC
CASSKGQAPAGTQYF
>few|-|TRBJ1-2|TRBV6-6
TGTGCCAGCAGTTCGGACAAAAACTATGGCTACACCTTC
CASSSDKNYGYTF
>once|-|TRBJ1-4|TRBV6-2/TRBV6-3
TGTGCCAGCAGTTACGTCCAAAGTATGGCTAATGAAAAACTGTTTTTT
CASSYVQSMANEKLFF
>-|-|TRBJ2-1|TRBV5-1
TGCGCCAGCAGCTTGTCAGGTTACTCGGAGTTGGGTCGCCGGTTCTTC
CASSLSGYSELGRRFF
>-|TRBD2|TRBJ2-7|TRBV11-2
TGTGCCAGCACCCGCTTGGCTAGCGGGGGTACGTTCTACGAGCAGTACTTC
CASTRLASGGTFYEQYF
>-|-|TRBJ2-7|TRBV2
TGTGCCAGCAATGTGGACGGAGTCCTCTACGAGCAGTACTTC
CASNVDGVLYEQYF
>-|TRBD1|TRBJ1-1|TRBV3-1/TRBV3-2
TGTGCCAGCATCGGACAGGGGGCAGGCACTGAAGCTTTCTTT
CASIGQGAGTEAFF
>-|-|TRBJ1-2|TRBV15
TGTGCCACCAGCAGAGATGCAGCGACGGGGCAAACGGGTGGCTACACCTTC
CATSRDAATGQTGGYTF
>-|-|TRBJ1-1|TRBV14
TGTGCCAGCAGCCAAGGATTAGATAGTGAAGCTTTCTTT
CASSQGLDSEAFF
>-|TRBD1|TRBJ1-2|TRBV6-5
TGTGCCAGCAGCACGGGACAGGAGATCTATGGCTACACCTTC
CASSTGQEIYGYTF
>-|-|TRBJ1-1|TRBV6-1
TGTGCCAGCAGTGAAAGCCCCAGCCTCAACACTGAAGCTTTCTTT
CASSESPSLNTEAFF
>-|TRBD1|TRBJ2-1|TRBV7-9
TGTGCCAGCAGCTCCTCGGGACAGGGGTCTCTGGAGCAGTTCTTC
CASSSSGQGSLEQFF
>-|-|TRBJ1-2|TRBV10-3
TGTGCCATCAACCAGGGTGGCCCAGGTGACTATGGCTACACCTTC
CAINQGGPGDYGYTF
>-|-|TRBJ1-5|TRBV19
TGTGCCAGTAGTAGTGGGGCAGGTCGAAATAGCAATCAGCCCCAGCATTTT
CASSSGAGRNSNQPQHF
>-|TRBD1|TRBJ1-2|TRBV2
TGTGCCAGCAGGGCCGGGACAGGGGCGCGGGGCTACACCTTC
CASRAGTGARGYTF
>-|-|TRBJ2-3|TRBV4-2
TGTGCCAGCAGCCTGGGGAAGCGTGGCACAGATACGCAGTATTTT
CASSLGKRGTDTQYF
>once|-|TRBJ1-6|TRBV2
TGTGCCAGCAGTGAATGGGCAGGGAATTCACCCCTCCACTTT
CASSEWAGNSPLHF
>-|-|TRBJ1-1|TRBV13
TGTGCCAGCAGCACACGCCAAGTAACAGCTAACACTGAAGCTTTCTTT
CASSTRQVTANTEAFF
>-|-|TRBJ1-2|TRBV3-1/TRBV3-2
TGTGCCAGCAGCCAAGATCTTGGGCAGAAATCATACTATGGCTACACCTTC
CASSQDLGQKSYYGYTF
>-|-|TRBJ1-2|TRBV6-1
TGTGCCAGCAGTGAATACCCGGGTGGCCTCGGGTATGGCTACACCTTC
CASSEYPGGLGYGYTF
>-|TRBD1|TRBJ1-6|TRBV7-9
TGTGCCAGCAGTCAGACAGGGGCCTTAACCTATAATTCACCCCTCCACTTT
CASSQTGALTYNSPLHF
>once|-|TRBJ1-4|TRBV6-5
TGTGCCAGCAGTAGGGCCAGGGAGGGAGGTGAAAAACTGTTTTTT
CASSRAREGGEKLFF
>-|-|TRBJ2-1|TRBV7-2
TGTGCCAGCAGTTTGACAGGTACCCTGGGGAATGAGCAGTTCTTC
CASSLTGTLGNEQFF
>-|-|TRBJ2-2|TRBV6-4
TGTGCCAGCAGTGAGGGAGGGAACACCGGGGAGCTGTTTTTT
CASSEGGNTGELFF
>-|-|TRBJ2-3|TRBV20-1
TGCAGTGTCCAAGGTATAGATACGCAGTATTTT
CSVQGIDTQYF
>-|TRBD2|TRBJ2-2|TRBV19
TGTGCCAGTAGTATGGGACTAGCGGGGCTAAAGTCCGGGGAGCTGTTTTTT
CASSMGLAGLKSGELFF
>few|TRBD1|TRBJ2-2|TRBV7-9
TGTGCCAGCAGCCTGGGACAGGCCGTCTTTGCGGGGGAGCTGTTTTTT
CASSLGQAVFAGELFF
>-|TRBD1|TRBJ1-2|TRBV6-5
TGTGCCAGCAGTACGGGCGACAGGGTTGGCTATGGCTACACCTTC
CASSTGDRVGYGYTF
>-|-|TRBJ2-7|TRBV7-9
TGTGCCAGCAGCGTCCACGGCCGCGGCGAGCAGTACTTC
CASSVHGRGEQYF
>-|TRBD2|TRBJ2-7|TRBV9
TGTGCCAGCAGCGTAGGTGGGGGGGACTACGAGCAGTACTTC
CASSVGGGDYEQYF
>-|-|TRBJ1-1|TRBV5-1
TGCGCCAGCAGCTACTCCGGAGGGGCTGAAGCTTTCTTT
CASSYSGGAEAFF
>-|-|TRBJ1-1|TRBV12-5
TGTGCTAGTGGTCCCCTCGGAGGGAGAATAGGTGAAGCTTTCTTT
CASGPLGGRIGEAFF